The 20 T cell receptor beta chains listed next were all sequenced from one sample in a study of OX40 agonist ivuxolimab in advanced cancers. Here immunoSEQ multiplex PCR was the method, and the copy in TCRdb shows in-frame clones only, minus some. Of 57,000 or so clones in the sample, roughly 90% were seen once. The starting material was CD4+ or CD8+ T cells sorted from blood, obtained in a trial of the OX40 agonist ivuxolimab. The receptors shown here come from an adult with an advanced solid tumor such as melanoma, head and neck, liver or kidney cancer.

The V gene is TRBV6-1, the J gene TRBJ1-1; no firm D call. Germline V lookup: CDR1 MNHNS, CDR2 SASEGT. V lost 8 bases to trimming and J lost 11 bases, with 12 bases between them. The CDR3 length is 10 residues. This CDR3 reads CASGRIQAFF. The CDR3 region has the DNA TGTGCCAGCGGAAGAATCCAGGCTTTCTTT.

The rearrangement links TRBV5-1 to TRBJ2-2; TRBD2 aligns across 14 bases. The germline V gene has CDR1 SGHRS and CDR2 YFSETQ. This CDR3 is 18 amino acids long. V lost 4 bases, J lost 4 bases, and 9 bases stayed unmatched. The CDR3 sequence is CASSTGGLAGVGTGELFF. The CDR3 coding sequence is TGCGCCAGCAGCACCGGGGGACTAGCGGGAGTGGGCACCGGGGAGCTGTTTTTT.

The DNA for the CDR3 is TGTGCCAGTAAGACAAAATCAGCGGGAGTCGGGGATACGCAGTATTTT. Amino acid sequence: CASKTKSAGVGDTQYF. V is TRBV19 and J is TRBJ2-3; 8 nucleotides line up with TRBD2. With 7 bases clipped from V and 6 bases from J, the junction kept 15 bases outside the gene matches. Germline CDR1 LNHDA, CDR2 SQIVND (reference sequence). The CDR3 sequence is 16 residues long.

The rearrangement joins TRBV7-9 to TRBJ2-5; D is ambiguous. The germline gives CDR1 SEHNR, CDR2 FQNEAQ (reference sequence). Trimming left V 1 base short and J 3 bases short, with 6 bases between. This CDR3 region has 13 residues. The CDR3: CASSLVVEETQYF. Written as DNA, the CDR3 is TGTGCCAGCAGCTTAGTGGTAGAAGAGACCCAGTACTTC.

V usage is TRBV6-6 and J usage is TRBJ2-7; 8 positions agree with TRBD2. The CDR3 contains 15 residues. Germline CDR1 is MNHNY and CDR2 is SVGAGI (reference sequence). V gave up 4 bases and J gave up 2 bases; unmatched junction bases: 7. The CDR3 spells CASSSGTGGPYEQYF. The CDR3 DNA reads as TGTGCCAGCAGTTCGGGGACGGGGGGGCCCTACGAGCAGTACTTC.

V usage is TRBV5-6 and J usage is TRBJ1-6; perhaps TRBD1 as D (6 bases). CDR1 and CDR2 from the germline V gene are SGHDT and YYEEEE. Between the trimmed V and J ends, which lost 0 bases and 0 bases, there was a span of 13 bases. CDR3 length: 18 residues. CDR3 sequence: CASSLAGGRSSYNSPLHF. In DNA form, the CDR3 reads TGTGCCAGCAGCTTGGCCGGGGGCAGGAGCTCCTATAATTCACCCCTCCACTTT.

This rearrangement joins TRBV5-1 to TRBJ2-7, with 7 bases that match TRBD1. Trimming at V came to 4 bases and at J to 4 bases, leaving 8 bases not matched to a gene. Germline V gene data show CDR1 as SGHRS and CDR2 as YFSETQ. The CDR3 spans 14 residues. The CDR3 is CASSGKQGTYEQYF. The CDR3 coding sequence is TGCGCCAGCAGCGGGAAACAGGGGACGTACGAGCAGTACTTC.

The V call is TRBV7-9, the J call TRBJ1-3; D gene ambiguous. Germline CDR1 is SEHNR and CDR2 is FQNEAQ (reference sequence). Trimming stripped 11 bases from V and 0 bases from J, with 8 bases between. This CDR3 has 12 residues. CDR3 amino acids: CAFGGSGNTIYF. In nucleotides, the CDR3 is TGTGCCTTCGGCGGCTCTGGAAACACCATATATTTT.

The chain uses TRBV6-4 and TRBJ1-1, with unresolved D. In germline, CDR1 is MRHNA, CDR2 SNTAGT. V was cut by 5 bases and J by 5 bases, with 12 bases left in between. The CDR3 runs 13 residues. The CDR3 bases are TGTGCCAGCAGTCGGATAGCGGGGACTGAAGCTTTCTTT. It specifies CASSRIAGTEAFF.

The chain employs TRBV5-1 and TRBJ2-3; TRBD1 matches 9 bases. Looked up from germline, CDR1 is SGHRS and CDR2 is YFSETQ. The CDR3 runs to 14 residues. V was clipped by 4 bases and J by 6 bases; unmatched bases: 6. The CDR3 sequence is CASSQGQGADTQYF. CDR3 nucleotide sequence: TGCGCCAGCAGCCAGGGACAGGGAGCTGATACGCAGTATTTT.

V usage is TRBV6-5 and J usage is TRBJ1-6; 8 positions match TRBD1. This CDR3 region has 15 residues. The V gene's germline CDR1 is MNHEY and CDR2 SVGAGI. V lost 6 bases, J lost 8 bases, and 9 bases stayed unmatched. The CDR3 DNA reads TGTGCCAGCAGGCTAGGACAGGGAGGAGATTCACCCCTCCACTTT. It translates to CASRLGQGGDSPLHF.

This clone is a singleton in its sample. This sequence joins TRBV5-4 and TRBJ2-7; D not certain. Trimming removed 0 bases from V and 5 bases from J, with 9 bases in between. CDR3 length: 13 amino acids. The germline V gene encodes CDR1 SGHNT and CDR2 YYREEE (reference sequence). The CDR3 is CASSLVGRDEQYF. The CDR3 DNA sequence: TGTGCCAGCAGCTTGGTGGGTAGAGACGAGCAGTACTTC. Using reference TRBV5-4 and TRBJ2-7 for the parts outside the CDR3, the full variable domain is ETGVTQSPTHLIKTRGQQVTLRCSSQSGHNTVSWYQQALGQGPQFIFQYYREEENGRGNFPPRFSGLQFPNYSSELNVNALELDDSALYLCASSLVGRDEQYFGPGTRLTVT.

The chain recombines TRBV5-4 with TRBJ2-5, with D possibly matching TRBD2 (6 bases). CDR1 and CDR2 from the germline V gene are SGHNT and YYREEE (reference sequence). This CDR3 has 16 residues. The germline V and J ends were trimmed by 0 bases and 5 bases, with 17 bases remaining between them. In DNA, the CDR3 is TGTGCCAGCAGCTTGGCCTTCTTAGGGGCGGGGGAGACCCAGTACTTC. Translation: CASSLAFLGAGETQYF. The full variable domain, in which reference TRBV5-4 and TRBJ2-5 provide the parts outside the CDR3, is ETGVTQSPTHLIKTRGQQVTLRCSSQSGHNTVSWYQQALGQGPQFIFQYYREEENGRGNFPPRFSGLQFPNYSSELNVNALELDDSALYLCASSLAFLGAGETQYFGPGTRLLVL.

The V call is TRBV10-1, the J call TRBJ2-7, with 9 bases that match TRBD2. Germline loops: CDR1 WNHNN, CDR2 SYGVQD (reference sequence). V gave up 4 bases and J gave up 6 bases; unmatched junction bases: 7. The CDR3 contains 14 residues. This CDR3 reads CASSGWAGGPEQYF. In DNA form, the CDR3 reads TGCGCCAGCAGTGGCTGGGCGGGAGGGCCCGAGCAGTACTTC.

The chain links TRBV30 to TRBJ2-1; 10 positions agree with TRBD2. CDR1 and CDR2 from the germline V gene are GTSNPN and SVGIG (reference sequence). The V and J ends lost 0 bases and 7 bases, in that order; junction bases with no gene match: 6. The CDR3 covers 15 residues. CDR3 region: CAWSVSSGGQNEQFF. The CDR3 DNA follows: TGTGCCTGGAGTGTAAGTAGCGGGGGGCAGAATGAGCAGTTCTTC.

The chain is built from TRBV6-6 and TRBJ1-1; D is perhaps TRBD1 (5 bases). The V end lost 5 bases, the J end lost 3 bases, and 16 bases lay between the germline ends. CDR1 and CDR2 (germline): MNHNY, SVGAGI (reference sequence). The CDR3 loop spans 15 amino acids. DNA for the CDR3: TGTGCCAGCAGTCGGGACTCCCTCACGGACACTGAAGCTTTCTTT. Its translation: CASSRDSLTDTEAFF.

This chain joins TRBV7-9 and TRBJ2-7; D is possibly TRBD1 or TRBD2 (6 bases each). With 1 base removed from V and 2 bases from J, the gap between germline ends came to 15 bases. Germline V CDR1 and CDR2: SEHNR, FQNEAQ (reference sequence). This CDR3 is 16 amino acids long. The CDR3 region is CASSLGGGGITYEQYF. CDR3 coding DNA: TGTGCCAGCAGCTTAGGAGGAGGGGGGATAACCTACGAGCAGTACTTC.

J is TRBJ1-1 and V is TRBV9, with D perhaps TRBD1 (5 bases). This CDR3 contains 13 residues. Trimming left V 0 bases short and J 7 bases short, with 10 bases between. Looked up from germline, CDR1 is SGDLS and CDR2 is YYNGEE. Here the CDR3 reads CASSVVGRGEAFF. DNA for the CDR3: TGTGCCAGCAGCGTAGTAGGTAGGGGTGAAGCTTTCTTT.

The rearrangement links TRBV6-5 to TRBJ2-2; no clear D. Germline CDR1 MNHEY, CDR2 SVGAGI. The ends were cut back, 7 bases at V and 0 bases at J, with 9 bases in the middle. The length of the CDR3 is 14 residues. In DNA, the CDR3 is TGTGCCAGCAACCCAGAGGCGAACACCGGGGAGCTGTTTTTT. Amino acid sequence: CASNPEANTGELFF.

This sequence joins TRBV5-1 and TRBJ1-1; D remains unclear. The CDR3 runs 14 residues. Deletions cut 1 base from V and 1 base from J, with 8 bases between. The germline gives CDR1 SGHRS, CDR2 YFSETQ. CDR3 amino acids: CASSLLARNTEAFF. Here the CDR3 DNA reads TGCGCCAGCAGCTTGCTAGCCAGGAACACTGAAGCTTTCTTT.